The rows below give T cell receptor beta chains drawn from one sample of a study of blood T cell repertoires in COVID-19. Generated by immunoSEQ multiplex PCR, the TCRdb table keeps only in-frame clones and is missing some. Of around 100,000 clones detected, 90% to 95% appear once; the ten largest clones hold around 1%. The sample was peripheral blood. Receptors originate from a man in his fifties or sixties with acute or convalescent COVID-19. The CDR3 runs from the conserved cysteine through the conserved F or W. Each record gives: CDR3 DNA, CDR3 protein, J gene, D gene, clone size, CDR3 length, V gene. The D gene is left open where the match is weak. Expanded clones are given a class, and other clones once, few, many or no size at all.

TGTGCCAGTAGCTTACAGGGGTATCTTGGAGAAGCTTTCTTT CASSLQGYLGEAFF TRBJ1-1 TRBD1 . 14 TRBV19
TGTGCCAGCAGCGCCACCACGGCAACTAATGAAAAACTGTTTTTT CASSATTATNEKLFF TRBJ1-4 . few 15 TRBV9
TGTGGGGCGCAATCCCCCGCTAACTATGGCTACACCTTC CGAQSPANYGYTF TRBJ1-2 . once 13 TRBV28
TGTGCCAGCGGGGGTGGGACTAGCGGGAAGCAGACCCAGTACTTC CASGGGTSGKQTQYF TRBJ2-5 TRBD2 . 15 TRBV6-6
TGTGCCAGCAGTTACTCCGGTCCAATTTCGAACACTGAAGCTTTCTTT CASSYSGPISNTEAFF TRBJ1-1 . . 16 TRBV6-2/TRBV6-3
TGTGCCAGCAGCGAGGGGAGGGGGAGCCAAGAGACCCAGTACTTC CASSEGRGSQETQYF TRBJ2-5 . . 15 TRBV25-1
TGCGCCAGCCAGAGTGGTCGCGTAAATACCGGGGAGTTGTTTTTT CASQSGRVNTGELFF TRBJ2-2 . . 15 TRBV5-1
TGTGCCAGCTCACAGGGGAAGGATGAAAAACTGTTTTTT CASSQGKDEKLFF TRBJ1-4 . . 13 TRBV18
TGTGCCAGTACCGCGCCCGGGTGGCCGCTCCCCGGGGAGCTGTTTTTT CASTAPGWPLPGELFF TRBJ2-2 . once 16 TRBV19
TGTGCCAGCAGCTTGGGTAGGAACACTGAAGCTTTCTTT CASSLGRNTEAFF TRBJ1-1 . once 13 TRBV5-4
TGCGCCAGCAGCTTTAGCGCGACTGGGTCCGGGGAACCCCTCCACTTT CASSFSATGSGEPLHF TRBJ1-6 . . 16 TRBV5-1
TGTGCCTGGAGTGTACTTACAGGGGAAGGCTACACCTTC CAWSVLTGEGYTF TRBJ1-2 TRBD1 . 13 TRBV30
TGTGCCAGCAGTTGGGGCGGGACCGGCACCGGGGAGCTGTTTTTT CASSWGGTGTGELFF TRBJ2-2 . once 15 TRBV6-2/TRBV6-3
TGTGCCTGGAGTAAGGGGGCGTACGAGCAGTACTTC CAWSKGAYEQYF TRBJ2-7 TRBD1 . 12 TRBV30
TGTGCCAGCAAAGCTCTCCAGGGTTCCACTGAAGCTTTCTTT CASKALQGSTEAFF TRBJ1-1 . . 14 TRBV6-5
TGCGCCAGCAGCTTTCTACTCAATGAGCAGTTCTTC CASSFLLNEQFF TRBJ2-1 . . 12 TRBV5-1
TGTGCCAGCAGCACTCATCCCGGGACAAACTATGGCTACACCTTC CASSTHPGTNYGYTF TRBJ1-2 . . 15 TRBV27
TGTGCCAGCAGCTTAGGAGGACAGGGGAACACTGAAGCTTTCTTT CASSLGGQGNTEAFF TRBJ1-1 TRBD1 . 15 TRBV5-8
TGTGCCAGTAGTATAGAGGGACAGAGCAGACTCTACGAGCAGTACTTC CASSIEGQSRLYEQYF TRBJ2-7 TRBD1 once 16 TRBV19
TGTGCCAGCAGTTTCAATTTCAGGGCGGGAGGGGGTTCGACCAATGAGCAGTTCTTC CASSFNFRAGGGSTNEQFF TRBJ2-1 TRBD2 . 19 TRBV28
TGCGCCAGCAGAGCGGGACAGGGGTTCTATGGCTACACCTTC CASRAGQGFYGYTF TRBJ1-2 TRBD1 few 14 TRBV10-1
TGTGCCAGCAGCCGATCGGACAGGGGGATTAATAGCAATCAGCCCCAGCATTTT CASSRSDRGINSNQPQHF TRBJ1-5 TRBD1 . 18 TRBV3-1/TRBV3-2
TGTGCCAGCAGCCCAATGGTGAGCGGGAGGGCCCCAGATACGCAGTATTTT CASSPMVSGRAPDTQYF TRBJ2-3 TRBD2 . 17 TRBV7-3
TGTGCCAGCCAAAATCGGGACAGGGCAGCCTCACCCCTCCACTTT CASQNRDRAASPLHF TRBJ1-6 TRBD1 once 15 TRBV6-6
TGTGCCAGTAACCGGCGGGCGGGAGGAAAAGCTTTCTTT CASNRRAGGKAFF TRBJ1-1 . . 13 TRBV19
TGTGCCAGCGGCGGAGTGACCGGGGAGCTGTTTTTT CASGGVTGELFF TRBJ2-2 . . 12 TRBV28
TGTGCCAGCAGTCGACTTTTCATGACAGGGGGCCAGCATTTT CASSRLFMTGGQHF TRBJ1-5 TRBD1 . 14 TRBV28
TGTGCCAGCAGTTTGGCCGGGACAGTAAGCTCCTATAATTCACCCCTCCACTTT CASSLAGTVSSYNSPLHF TRBJ1-6 TRBD1 once 18 TRBV28